These T cell receptor beta chains were read from a single sample in a study of CD8+CD57+ T cells in acquired aplastic anemia. TCRdb redid the calling of the reads with MiXCR, one entry per CDR3 protein. The table has about 190,000 distinct CDR3 sequences, under 70% seen once. The sequenced sample was sorted CD4+, CD8+, or CD8+CD57+ T cells (not recorded which) from PBMCs. The receptors were gathered from a human donor with severe aplastic anemia or a healthy control (not recorded which). CDR3s include the opening cysteine and the closing phenylalanine or tryptophan. The D gene is left open where the match is weak. The size of a clone is reported for some rows only, either as once, few or many, or as a class for expanded clones.

>NA|TRBJ2-5|TRBD2|TRBV28
TGTGCCAGCAGTCTGGGGACTAGCGGGGGGGACGGCCAAGAGACCCAGTACTTC
CASSLGTSGGDGQETQYF
>NA|TRBJ1-6|NA|TRBV7-6
TGTGCCAGCAGCTTTTCAAGGGGTTGGGATTCACCCCTCCACTTT
CASSFSRGWDSPLHF
>few|TRBJ1-2|NA|TRBV4-2
TGTGCCAGCAGCCTTGAGCTCGGGGGGGGAAACTATGGCTACACCTTC
CASSLELGGGNYGYTF
>NA|TRBJ1-5|NA|TRBV5-5
TGTGCCAGCAGCGGGGGGCATGGTGGCAGAACCAATCAGCCCCAGCATTTT
CASSGGHGGRTNQPQHF
>NA|TRBJ1-3|NA|TRBV20-1
TGCAGTGCCGCGGACCAGCGGGGGGTCTCGTCTGGAAACACCATATATTTT
CSAADQRGVSSGNTIYF
>NA|TRBJ2-5|NA|TRBV7-9
TGCGCCAGCAGCCAGAACCCAGGACAGCACCAAGAGACCCAGTACTTC
CASSQNPGQHQETQYF
>few|TRBJ1-5|TRBD1|TRBV4-2
TGTGCCAGCAGCCAAGAAGGCCCGGGACAGGGGCCGGCAGGCAATCAGCCCCAGCATTTT
CASSQEGPGQGPAGNQPQHF
>NA|TRBJ1-2|NA|TRBV15
TGTGCCACCAGCACCTACGACTCAAAGGGTGGCTACACCTTC
CATSTYDSKGGYTF
>NA|TRBJ2-7|NA|TRBV20-1
TGCAGTGCTAGAGACCCCAGACAGAGCTCCTACGAGCAGTACTTC
CSARDPRQSSYEQYF
>NA|TRBJ1-6|NA|TRBV9
TGTGCCAGCAGCAACCGAAGGGGGTTGGAGAATTCACCCCTCCACTTT
CASSNRRGLENSPLHF
>NA|TRBJ1-6|NA|TRBV20-1
TGCAGTGCCCGACCGACAGGAGGATATTCACCCCTCCACTTT
CSARPTGGYSPLHF
>NA|TRBJ2-1|TRBD1|TRBV6-1
TGTGCCATCCGGACAGGGAGCAATGAGCAGTTCTTC
CAIRTGSNEQFF
>once|TRBJ2-5|NA|TRBV9
TGTGCCAGCAGCGTCGGTTCGGGTATTCGCTACGGAGAGACCCAGTACTTC
CASSVGSGIRYGETQYF
>NA|TRBJ1-6|NA|TRBV7-9
TGTGCCAGCAGCTCGGTAGGGCTTCGTCATTCACCCCTCCACTTT
CASSSVGLRHSPLHF
>NA|TRBJ1-6|TRBD1|TRBV20-1
TGCAGTGCTAACGACGGACAGGGCTCCTATAATTCACCCCTCCACTTT
CSANDGQGSYNSPLHF
>NA|TRBJ2-3|NA|TRBV12-3/TRBV12-4
TGTGCCAGCACCCAGGTGGGAGATACGCAGTATTTT
CASTQVGDTQYF
>NA|TRBJ2-7|TRBD2|TRBV9
TGTGCCAGCAGCCCAAGAAGCGGGGGGGCAGACGAGCAGTACTTC
CASSPRSGGADEQYF
>few|TRBJ2-7|NA|TRBV30
TGTGCCTGGAGTGTAGTCAGGGCTCCCTACGAGCAGTACTTC
CAWSVVRAPYEQYF
>NA|TRBJ1-2|NA|TRBV7-8
TGTGCCAGCTCCCAGGGAGCTAACTATGGCTACACCTTC
CASSQGANYGYTF
>NA|TRBJ2-2|NA|TRBV7-7
TGTGCTAGCAGCCCCCGAGGGACTAACACCGGGGAGCTGTTTTTT
CASSPRGTNTGELFF
>NA|TRBJ2-7|TRBD1|TRBV29-1
TGCAGCTTAAAGGACAGGGAGAACGAGCAGTACTTC
CSLKDRENEQYF
>NA|TRBJ2-5|NA|TRBV15
TGTGCCACCAGCAGAGGGGGCTATCACCAAGAGACCCAGTACTTC
CATSRGGYHQETQYF
>NA|TRBJ1-3|NA|TRBV9
TGTGCCAGCAGCCCCCTCGCAGGGGCTGGAAACACCATATATTTT
CASSPLAGAGNTIYF
>NA|TRBJ2-1|TRBD2|TRBV10-1
TGCGCCAGCAGTGGAAGGCTAGCGGGAGTCAATGAGCAGTTCTTC
CASSGRLAGVNEQFF
>NA|TRBJ2-7|NA|TRBV2
TGTGCCAGCAGTTTGGGCGACGTATCCTGCGAGCAGTACTTC
CASSLGDVSCEQYF
>NA|TRBJ1-5|NA|TRBV19
TGTGCCAGTAAGGACGGTAATCAGCCCCAGCATTTT
CASKDGNQPQHF
>few|TRBJ2-6|NA|TRBV6-4
TGTGCCAGCAGTGACTCTTACGCGGGCTCTGGGGCCAACGTCCTGACTTTC
CASSDSYAGSGANVLTF
>NA|TRBJ2-1|NA|TRBV19
TGTGCCAGTAGATCCTCGGGCTACAATGAGCAGTTCTTC
CASRSSGYNEQFF
>NA|TRBJ2-1|NA|TRBV7-2
TGTGCCAGCAGTCGTACCGGGACCCCGCAGTTCTTC
CASSRTGTPQFF